This T cell receptor beta chain emerged from a study of brain metastases from non-small cell lung cancer. Study-wide results and caveats: In 50% to 80% of brain metastases, T-cell clones were expanded compared with matched primary tumors. Metastases had sparse T cells but largely shared repertoires with primaries. T-cell infiltration was lower in brain metastases than primaries (P < 0.001).

This CDR3 is 18 amino acids long. Trimming cost V 3 bases and J 10 bases; bases outside gene matches: 17. Germline V gene sequence: CDR1 MDHEN, CDR2 SYDVKM. Clones were sequenced by immunoSEQ multiplex PCR, and TCRdb holds only the in-frame ones, with some missing. The table includes approximately 1,800 clones, roughly nine tenths detected once. By frequency in the sample, this clone is large. Its antigen is as yet unknown. Input material: primary lung tumor tissue. The chain combines TRBV28 with TRBJ1-6; 8 bases match TRBD1. This receptor was obtained from a donor over 35 with non-small cell lung cancer. The CDR3 loop is CASSLSVRGRSIISPLHF. The CDR3 DNA sequence: TGTGCCAGCAGTTTGTCAGTCAGGGGGCGAAGCATCATCTCACCCCTCCACTTT.